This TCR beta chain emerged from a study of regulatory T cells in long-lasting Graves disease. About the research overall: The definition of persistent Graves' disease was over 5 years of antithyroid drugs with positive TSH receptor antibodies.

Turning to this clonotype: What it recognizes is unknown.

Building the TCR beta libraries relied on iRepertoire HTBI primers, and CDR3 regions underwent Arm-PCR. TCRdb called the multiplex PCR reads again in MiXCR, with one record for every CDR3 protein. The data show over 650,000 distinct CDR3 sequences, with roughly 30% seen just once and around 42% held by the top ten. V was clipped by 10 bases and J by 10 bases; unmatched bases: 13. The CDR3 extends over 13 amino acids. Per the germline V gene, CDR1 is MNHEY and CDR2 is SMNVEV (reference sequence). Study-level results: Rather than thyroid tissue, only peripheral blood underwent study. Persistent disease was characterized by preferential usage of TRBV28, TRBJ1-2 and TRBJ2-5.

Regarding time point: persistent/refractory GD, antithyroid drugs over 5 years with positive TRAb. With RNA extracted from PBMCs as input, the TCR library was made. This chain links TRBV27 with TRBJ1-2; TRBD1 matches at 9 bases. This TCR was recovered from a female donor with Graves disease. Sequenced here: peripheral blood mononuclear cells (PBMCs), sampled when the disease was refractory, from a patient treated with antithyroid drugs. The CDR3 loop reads CATKISGTGHYTF. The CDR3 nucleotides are TGTGCCACCAAAATTAGTGGGACAGGGCACTACACCTTC.